Listed below are T cell receptor beta chains from one sample, sequenced in a study of shared clonotypes between healthy human individuals. Clones were sequenced by immunoSEQ multiplex PCR, and TCRdb holds only the in-frame ones, with some missing. The sample carries 600,000 to 750,000 clones, about 90% recorded once. The sequenced material came from memory CD8+ T cells from PBMCs. These receptors originate from a man between 18 and 29 years old in good health. Some clones in this sample may be carry-over from other donors' samples. CDR3s include the opening cysteine and the closing phenylalanine or tryptophan. D genes are given only for firm matches. Where a row states a size, it is once, few, many or the class of an expanded clone; other rows omit it.

v_gene: TRBV28
abundance: .
j_gene: TRBJ2-7
d_gene: .
CDR3nt: TGTGCCAGCAAAATCAGCGCGTCAGGCGGGGAGCAGTACTTC
CDR3aa: CASKISASGGEQYF

v_gene: TRBV27
abundance: .
j_gene: TRBJ2-5
d_gene: .
CDR3nt: TGTGCCAGCAGTTTATTTCTGCGGGAGACCCAGTACTTC
CDR3aa: CASSLFLRETQYF

v_gene: TRBV19
abundance: .
j_gene: TRBJ2-5
d_gene: .
CDR3nt: TGTGCCAGTAGTATCCCGGGCCAAGAGACCCAGTACTTC
CDR3aa: CASSIPGQETQYF

v_gene: TRBV5-4
abundance: .
j_gene: TRBJ1-4
d_gene: TRBD1
CDR3nt: TGTGCCAGCAGCTTCAGGGGGAAAGGTGAAAAACTGTTTTTT
CDR3aa: CASSFRGKGEKLFF

v_gene: TRBV7-9
abundance: few
j_gene: TRBJ1-4
d_gene: .
CDR3nt: TGTGCCAGCAGCCGACAATCTCAGGGAACTGAAAAACTGTTTTTT
CDR3aa: CASSRQSQGTEKLFF

v_gene: TRBV28
abundance: .
j_gene: TRBJ2-1
d_gene: TRBD2
CDR3nt: TGTGCCAGCAGTTGGGGACTAGCGGGAGGGGGTTCCTACAATGAGCAGTTCTTC
CDR3aa: CASSWGLAGGGSYNEQFF

v_gene: TRBV4-1
abundance: .
j_gene: TRBJ2-7
d_gene: .
CDR3nt: TGCGCCAGCAGCCAAGTATTGGTGATGCGGGAAATTACCTACGAGCAGTACTTC
CDR3aa: CASSQVLVMREITYEQYF

v_gene: TRBV9
abundance: once
j_gene: TRBJ2-5
d_gene: TRBD2
CDR3nt: TGTGCCAGCAGCGTAGGGGCTAGCGGGAGGGAGACCCAGTACTTC
CDR3aa: CASSVGASGRETQYF

v_gene: TRBV6-6
abundance: .
j_gene: TRBJ1-5
d_gene: .
CDR3nt: TGTGCCAGCAGTTACCTTCCCCAGCCCCAGCATTTT
CDR3aa: CASSYLPQPQHF

v_gene: TRBV28
abundance: .
j_gene: TRBJ2-7
d_gene: TRBD1
CDR3nt: TGTGCCAGCAGTTTTTTTACAGGGGGCTACGAGCAGTACTTC
CDR3aa: CASSFFTGGYEQYF

v_gene: TRBV12-5
abundance: .
j_gene: TRBJ2-1
d_gene: TRBD2
CDR3nt: TGTGCTAGCCCACGACTAGCGGGGTTCTCCTACAATGAGCAGTTCTTC
CDR3aa: CASPRLAGFSYNEQFF

v_gene: TRBV5-1
abundance: .
j_gene: TRBJ2-7
d_gene: TRBD2
CDR3nt: TGCGCCAGCAGCTCAAGACTAGCGGGGACCTACGAGCAGTACTTC
CDR3aa: CASSSRLAGTYEQYF

v_gene: TRBV19
abundance: .
j_gene: TRBJ2-7
d_gene: .
CDR3nt: TGTGCCAGTAGTACCTTTTGGGGGGCCACCTACGAGCAGTACTTC
CDR3aa: CASSTFWGATYEQYF

v_gene: TRBV4-1
abundance: .
j_gene: TRBJ2-3
d_gene: .
CDR3nt: TGCGCCAGCAGCCAAGCTCAGCACAGGGCGAAAGATACGCAGTATTTT
CDR3aa: CASSQAQHRAKDTQYF

v_gene: TRBV6-1
abundance: .
j_gene: TRBJ2-7
d_gene: .
CDR3nt: TGTGCCAGCAGTGACAACTCCTACGAGCAGTACTTC
CDR3aa: CASSDNSYEQYF

v_gene: TRBV4-3
abundance: .
j_gene: TRBJ1-2
d_gene: TRBD1
CDR3nt: TGCGCCAGCAGCCGGATGGGGAGGGACAGAGATATTTCTAACTATGGCTACACCTTC
CDR3aa: CASSRMGRDRDISNYGYTF

v_gene: TRBV19
abundance: .
j_gene: TRBJ2-7
d_gene: .
CDR3nt: TGTGCCAGTAGTATGGGTGGAGGTCGCCGCTACGAGCAGTACTTC
CDR3aa: CASSMGGGRRYEQYF

v_gene: TRBV5-4
abundance: .
j_gene: TRBJ2-3
d_gene: TRBD2
CDR3nt: TGTGCCAGCAGCCTGACTAGCGGGAGATTATCGGATACGCAGTATTTT
CDR3aa: CASSLTSGRLSDTQYF

v_gene: TRBV5-4
abundance: .
j_gene: TRBJ2-7
d_gene: .
CDR3nt: TGTGCCAGCAGTTATGACAGATACGAGCAGTACTTC
CDR3aa: CASSYDRYEQYF

v_gene: TRBV27
abundance: .
j_gene: TRBJ2-1
d_gene: TRBD2
CDR3nt: TGTGCCAGCAGTTACGGACTAGCGGGCTACAATGAGCAGTTCTTC
CDR3aa: CASSYGLAGYNEQFF

v_gene: TRBV14
abundance: .
j_gene: TRBJ2-2
d_gene: TRBD1
CDR3nt: TGTGCCAGCAGGCGGACAGGGGGCATGAACACCGGGGAGCTGTTTTTT
CDR3aa: CASRRTGGMNTGELFF

v_gene: TRBV29-1
abundance: .
j_gene: TRBJ1-2
d_gene: .
CDR3nt: TGCAGCGTTGACAACGAGGATGGCTACACCTTC
CDR3aa: CSVDNEDGYTF

v_gene: TRBV4-2
abundance: .
j_gene: TRBJ1-5
d_gene: .
CDR3nt: TGTGCCAGCAGCCAGGTACAGGCCGCGATGGATCAGCCCCAGCATTTT
CDR3aa: CASSQVQAAMDQPQHF

v_gene: TRBV7-9
abundance: .
j_gene: TRBJ1-1
d_gene: .
CDR3nt: TGTGCCAGCAGCTTAGGGAGTTCATCGAACACTGAAGCTTTCTTT
CDR3aa: CASSLGSSSNTEAFF

v_gene: TRBV6-1
abundance: .
j_gene: TRBJ1-1
d_gene: .
CDR3nt: TGTGCCAGCAGTGAAGCGCAGGTAGGGTGGGTGAACACTGAAGCTTTCTTT
CDR3aa: CASSEAQVGWVNTEAFF

v_gene: TRBV5-1
abundance: .
j_gene: TRBJ2-7
d_gene: TRBD1
CDR3nt: TGCGCCAGCAGCGGAGGACAGGTCCCCACCTACGAGCAGTACTTC
CDR3aa: CASSGGQVPTYEQYF

v_gene: TRBV4-2
abundance: .
j_gene: TRBJ2-1
d_gene: .
CDR3nt: TGTGCCAGCAGCCAAGAAGAGGTCGACTACAATGAGCAGTTCTTC
CDR3aa: CASSQEEVDYNEQFF

v_gene: TRBV7-9
abundance: .
j_gene: TRBJ1-1
d_gene: TRBD1
CDR3nt: TGTGCCAGCAGCTTATTCCCCGCTCAGGGGGTGATCACTGAAGCTTTCTTT
CDR3aa: CASSLFPAQGVITEAFF

v_gene: TRBV9
abundance: .
j_gene: TRBJ2-7
d_gene: .
CDR3nt: TGTGCCAGCAGCGTACACGGGTCGAGCTCCTACGAGCAGTACTTC
CDR3aa: CASSVHGSSSYEQYF

v_gene: TRBV6-4
abundance: .
j_gene: TRBJ1-1
d_gene: .
CDR3nt: TGTGCCAGCAGTGACTCGACAGCGCCGAACACTGAAGCTTTCTTT
CDR3aa: CASSDSTAPNTEAFF

v_gene: TRBV10-1
abundance: once
j_gene: TRBJ2-2
d_gene: TRBD2
CDR3nt: TGCGCCAGCAGTGACGTTGGACTAGCGGGAGCCGGGGAGCTGTTTTTT
CDR3aa: CASSDVGLAGAGELFF

v_gene: TRBV7-3
abundance: .
j_gene: TRBJ2-3
d_gene: .
CDR3nt: TGTGCCAGCAGCCAGTCGGTGGGCACAGATACGCAGTATTTT
CDR3aa: CASSQSVGTDTQYF

v_gene: TRBV9
abundance: .
j_gene: TRBJ2-1
d_gene: .
CDR3nt: TGTGCCAGCAGCGTAGATAGGGACAATGAGCAGTTCTTC
CDR3aa: CASSVDRDNEQFF

v_gene: TRBV9
abundance: .
j_gene: TRBJ2-7
d_gene: TRBD2
CDR3nt: TGTGCCAGCAGGTTCGCGGGCCTAGCGGGAGACGAGCAGTACTTC
CDR3aa: CASRFAGLAGDEQYF

v_gene: TRBV5-1
abundance: .
j_gene: TRBJ1-1
d_gene: .
CDR3nt: TGCGCCAGCAGCTTGGCCCTGGAAATGAACACTGAAGCTTTCTTT
CDR3aa: CASSLALEMNTEAFF

v_gene: TRBV7-6
abundance: .
j_gene: TRBJ2-3
d_gene: .
CDR3nt: TGTGCCAGCAGCCCTTGGGCCGAAGAGGCAGATACGCAGTATTTT
CDR3aa: CASSPWAEEADTQYF

v_gene: TRBV27
abundance: .
j_gene: TRBJ2-3
d_gene: .
CDR3nt: TGTGCCAGCAGTTTATTGACCCCTCGGACGGGGCCAGATACGCAGTATTTT
CDR3aa: CASSLLTPRTGPDTQYF

v_gene: TRBV4-3
abundance: .
j_gene: TRBJ2-1
d_gene: TRBD2
CDR3nt: TGCGCCAGCAGCCCAGCGGGAGATCGCTACAATGAGCAGTTCTTC
CDR3aa: CASSPAGDRYNEQFF

v_gene: TRBV19
abundance: once
j_gene: TRBJ2-1
d_gene: TRBD1
CDR3nt: TGTGCCAGTAGTATAACCGGGACAGGGAGTAATGAGCAGTTCTTC
CDR3aa: CASSITGTGSNEQFF

v_gene: TRBV11-3
abundance: .
j_gene: TRBJ1-1
d_gene: .
CDR3nt: TGTGCCAGCAGGGCAGGCGGACAAATGAACACTGAAGCTTTCTTT
CDR3aa: CASRAGGQMNTEAFF

v_gene: TRBV29-1
abundance: .
j_gene: TRBJ2-7
d_gene: TRBD2
CDR3nt: TGCAGCGTTGAAACACCTAGCGGGCGCGGCGAGCAGTACTTC
CDR3aa: CSVETPSGRGEQYF

v_gene: TRBV2
abundance: .
j_gene: TRBJ2-1
d_gene: TRBD2
CDR3nt: TGTGCCAGCAGGGGGACTAGCGGGAGGGACTGGGGAGAGCAGTTCTTC
CDR3aa: CASRGTSGRDWGEQFF

v_gene: TRBV6-5
abundance: .
j_gene: TRBJ2-2
d_gene: .
CDR3nt: TGTGCCAGCAGTCAGGGATTGAACACCGGGGAGCTGTTTTTT
CDR3aa: CASSQGLNTGELFF

v_gene: TRBV4-1
abundance: .
j_gene: TRBJ2-1
d_gene: .
CDR3nt: TGCGCCAGCAGCCGAAGTCTTGGCCCTGAGCAGTTCTTC
CDR3aa: CASSRSLGPEQFF